The source of this T cell receptor (beta chain) is a study of control samples from healthy donors and cancer patients. Some clones are missing from TCRdb's copy, which holds only in-frame ones; the method was immunoSEQ multiplex PCR. The repertoire holds tens of thousands of clones, with just over 90% as singletons. Trimming removed 2 bases at V and 5 bases at J, with 3 bases between. The germline CDR1 and CDR2 sequences are LGHDT and YNNKEL (reference sequence). The CDR3 contains 12 residues. The chain combines TRBV3-1 (or the pseudogene TRBV3-2) with TRBJ1-4; D not certain. This clonotype originated in a woman between 25 and 40 years old in good health. The sample taken for sequencing was blood. In DNA form, the CDR3 reads TGTGCCAGCAGCCAACCCAATGAAAAACTGTTTTTT. Protein: CASSQPNEKLFF.